This passage covers 19 T cell receptor beta chains from one sample sequenced in a study of CD8+CD57+ T cells in acquired aplastic anemia (dated by TCRdb to between 2018 and 2020). Sequencing relied on an Illumina HiSeq 2000. TCR beta VDJ combination and CDR3 sequence profiling used genomic DNA as the template. TCRdb took the public reads, trimmed them with fastp at Q25, ran MiXCR for clone calling and kept in-frame beta chains. Each CDR3 protein appears once, grouped with its most common genes and DNA. The sample profile shows 150,000 to 200,000 distinct CDR3 sequences; approximately 40% of them were found once. The ten largest make up under 1.2% of the sample. The sample consisted of sorted CD4+, CD8+, or CD8+CD57+ T cells (not recorded which) from PBMCs. The receptors here all came from a human donor in good health.

This clonotype showed up just once. This rearrangement joins TRBV7-2 to TRBJ1-2; D gene uncertain. V lost 3 bases to trimming and J lost 3 bases, with 8 bases between them. CDR1 SGHTA and CDR2 FQGNSA come from the germline V gene. CDR3 length: 13 residues. The CDR3 sequence: CASSFGSDYGYTF. CDR3 nucleotides: TGTGCCAGCAGCTTCGGCAGCGACTATGGCTACACCTTC. Looking up the rest from reference TRBV7-2 and TRBJ1-2 gives the full variable domain: GAGVSQSPSNKVTEKGKDVELRCDPISGHTALYWYRQSLGQGLEFLIYFQGNSAPDKSGLPSDRFSAERTGGSVSTLTIQRTQQEDSAVYLCASSFGSDYGYTFGSGTRLTVV.

This clonotype has a count of ten or more. This chain joins TRBV20-1 and TRBJ2-3; unclear D gene. In germline, CDR1 is DFQATT, CDR2 SNEGSKA (reference sequence). V lost 3 bases and J lost 1, with 11 bases in between. The CDR3 covers 14 residues. In nucleotides, the CDR3 is TGCAGTGCTAGCCCGGCGATAGGCACAGATACGCAGTATTTT. Translated, it gives CSASPAIGTDTQYF.

This clonotype has a handful of counts. J is TRBJ1-2 and V is TRBV27; 7 bases line up with TRBD1. CDR1 MNHEY and CDR2 SMNVEV come from the germline V gene (reference sequence). This CDR3 is built from 17 residues. With 3 bases clipped from V and 0 bases from J, the junction kept 10 bases outside the gene matches. The CDR3 spells CASSFTWTRGANYGYTF. The CDR3 DNA is TGTGCCAGCAGTTTCACCTGGACCAGGGGGGCTAACTATGGCTACACCTTC.

CDR3 sequence: CASSGVSEQYF. For the CDR3, the DNA is TGCGCCAGCAGTGGTGTATCCGAGCAGTACTTC. V gene TRBV5-1 combines with J gene TRBJ2-7; D is undetermined. The CDR3 contains 11 residues. Per germline, CDR1 SGHRS and CDR2 YFSETQ. The V gene lost 5 bases and the J gene lost 6 bases, with 9 bases spanning the gap.

The chain carries TRBV5-1 and TRBJ1-6; D unclear. Deletions cut 5 bases from V and 2 bases from J, with 17 bases between. Germline CDR1 SGHRS, CDR2 YFSETQ. The CDR3 is made up of 17 amino acids. The CDR3 loop reads CASRMWGLRAYNSPLHF. The CDR3 region has the DNA TGCGCCAGCAGAATGTGGGGTCTAAGGGCCTATAATTCACCCCTCCACTTT.

To note about this clonotype: The conserved final phenylalanine or tryptophan is absent from the CDR3, which likely points to a read error. This chain joins TRBV6-2 or TRBV6-3 and TRBJ2-3; 8 bases are shared with TRBD2. V lost 2 bases to trimming and J lost 2 bases; unmatched junction nucleotides: 9. Germline lookup yields CDR1 MNHEY and CDR2 SVGEGT. The CDR3 is 17 amino acids. Here the CDR3 reads CASSYLTLAGFTDTQYS. The CDR3 DNA sequence: TGTGCCAGCAGTTACCTTACATTAGCGGGATTCACAGATACGCAGTATTCT.

The chain is built from TRBV10-1 and TRBJ2-7; possibly TRBD1 or TRBD2 for D (5 bases each). Germline V gene data show CDR1 as WNHNN and CDR2 as SYGVQD (reference sequence). The CDR3 spans 13 residues. V lost 2 bases and J lost 2, with 7 bases in between. CDR3 sequence reads: CASSEGGPYEQYF. The CDR3, as DNA: TGCGCCAGCAGTGAGGGGGGACCCTACGAGCAGTACTTC.

In its sample, this clonotype was seen many times. The rearrangement links TRBV20-1 to TRBJ2-6; D remains unclear. Germline V lookup: CDR1 DFQATT, CDR2 SNEGSKA (reference sequence). The V gene lost 6 bases and the J gene lost 0 bases, with 3 bases spanning the gap. This CDR3 contains 12 residues. The CDR3 is CSAGSGANVLTF. The CDR3 DNA follows: TGCAGTGCCGGCTCTGGGGCCAACGTCCTGACTTTC.

This clonotype showed up just a few times. V usage is TRBV24-1 and J usage is TRBJ2-5; 9 nucleotides line up with TRBD2. There are 15 residues in the CDR3. From germline, CDR1 is KGHDR and CDR2 SFDVKD. J was trimmed by 5 bases and V by 3 bases; bases with no gene match: 6. CDR3 nucleotide sequence: TGTGCCACCAGTGATCCTAGCGGGAACGGTGAGACCCAGTACTTC. Encoded protein: CATSDPSGNGETQYF.

This clonotype was counted many times. V gene TRBV7-2 combines with J gene TRBJ1-5; D gene uncertain. V dropped 4 bases and J dropped 5 bases, with 9 bases sitting between them. Germline CDR1 and CDR2: SGHTA and FQGNSA. The CDR3 has 13 amino acids. The CDR3 protein is CASSSILYQPQHF. In nucleotides, the CDR3 is TGTGCCAGCAGCTCCATTCTGTATCAGCCCCAGCATTTT.

This clonotype was observed at least ten times. The rearrangement joins TRBV20-1 to TRBJ1-1, with D possibly TRBD1 on 6 matching bases. This CDR3 region has 15 residues. Germline CDR1 is DFQATT and CDR2 is SNEGSKA (reference sequence). Trimming removed 0 bases from V and 3 bases from J, with 14 bases in between. The CDR3 DNA follows: TGCAGTGCTAGAGATCTAGGGGGATGGGACACTGAAGCTTTCTTT. It is translated as CSARDLGGWDTEAFF.

In its sample, this clonotype was seen many times. The chain joins TRBV4-2 to TRBJ2-1; the match to TRBD1 covers 7 bases. This CDR3 is 16 amino acids long. V gave up 4 bases and J gave up 8 bases; unmatched junction bases: 14. The V gene's germline CDR1 is LGHNA and CDR2 YNFKEQ. The CDR3, as DNA: TGTGCCAGCAGCCGAGGAACAGGGGTGAGGGTGGATGAGCAGTTCTTC. Its protein product is CASSRGTGVRVDEQFF.

This clonotype appeared a few times. The rearrangement joins TRBV30 to TRBJ2-3; 12 bases are a match to TRBD2. The CDR3 totals 14 residues. Germline V gene lookup returns CDR1 GTSNPN and CDR2 SVGIG (reference sequence). Trimming took 4 bases from V and 8 from J; bases not matched to a gene: 7. The CDR3 DNA is TGTGCCTGGAACCTAGCGGGAGGGCCCGGTACGCAGTATTTT. Translation gives CAWNLAGGPGTQYF.

A note on this clonotype: Given a much more abundant clone one base away, this may be a read error. The V and J genes are TRBV25-1 and TRBJ2-7, with 14 bases aligning to TRBD2. The CDR3 extends over 17 amino acids. V lost 6 bases, J lost 7 bases, and 14 bases stayed unmatched. The germline V gene encodes CDR1 MGHDK and CDR2 SYGVNS. Here the CDR3 reads CASSKRTSGGPYNEQYF. The CDR3 DNA follows: TGTGCCAGCAGCAAAAGGACTAGCGGGGGGCCCTACAATGAGCAGTACTTC.

The chain recombines TRBV19 with TRBJ1-1; unclear D gene. CDR3 length: 14 amino acids. The germline gives CDR1 LNHDA, CDR2 SQIVND (reference sequence). Trimming removed 9 bases at V and 2 bases at J, with 16 bases between. The CDR3 sequence is CASSPGLINTEAFF. Written as DNA, the CDR3 is TGTGCCAGCAGTCCAGGTCTCATAAACACTGAAGCTTTCTTT.

The V and J genes are TRBV20-1 and TRBJ2-7, with D perhaps TRBD1 (6 bases). Germline CDR1 DFQATT, CDR2 SNEGSKA (reference sequence). This CDR3 contains 14 residues. Between the trimmed V and J ends, which lost 5 bases and 3 bases, there was a span of 17 bases. Here the CDR3 DNA reads TGCAGTGCTCCCTCCCGGGGACAAGTCTACGAGCAGTACTTC. Protein product: CSAPSRGQVYEQYF.

This clonotype has only a few counts. The V and J genes are TRBV10-3 and TRBJ1-2; D is ambiguous. Germline CDR1 ENHRY, CDR2 SYGVKD. This CDR3 is built from 10 residues. V was cut by 10 bases and J by 8 bases, with 11 bases left in between. CDR3 in DNA: TGTGCCACTAGGACCGGGGGCTACACCTTC. Its protein product is CATRTGGYTF.

This clonotype was counted many times. This chain's CDR3 is CASSERTSGSYNEQFF. The CDR3 DNA is TGTGCCAGCAGCGAACGGACTAGCGGGTCCTACAATGAGCAGTTCTTC. The chain uses TRBV7-9 and TRBJ2-1; 11 bases fit TRBD2. The germline V gene has CDR1 SEHNR and CDR2 FQNEAQ (reference sequence). V gave up 5 bases and J gave up 1 base; unmatched junction bases: 4. The CDR3 sequence is 16 residues long.

The V and J genes are TRBV2 and TRBJ1-2; D is unresolved. In germline, CDR1 is SNHLY, CDR2 FYNNEI. V lost 6 bases and J lost 4, with 18 bases in between. The CDR3 length is 15 residues. CDR3 nucleotide sequence: TGTGCCAGCAGCCAAGATATGGGAGTTTTCTATGGCTACACCTTC. It codes for CASSQDMGVFYGYTF.